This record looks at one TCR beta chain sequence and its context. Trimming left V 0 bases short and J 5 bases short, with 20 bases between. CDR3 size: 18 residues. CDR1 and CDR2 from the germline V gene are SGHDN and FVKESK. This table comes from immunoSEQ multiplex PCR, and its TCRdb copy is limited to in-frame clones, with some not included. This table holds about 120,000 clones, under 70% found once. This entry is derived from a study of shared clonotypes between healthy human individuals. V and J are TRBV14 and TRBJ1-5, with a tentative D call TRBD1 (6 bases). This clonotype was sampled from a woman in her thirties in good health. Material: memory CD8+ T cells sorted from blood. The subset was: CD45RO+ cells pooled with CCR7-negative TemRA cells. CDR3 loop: CASSQESPVGGAHQPQHF. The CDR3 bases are TGTGCCAGCAGCCAAGAATCTCCAGTAGGGGGAGCCCATCAGCCCCAGCATTTT.